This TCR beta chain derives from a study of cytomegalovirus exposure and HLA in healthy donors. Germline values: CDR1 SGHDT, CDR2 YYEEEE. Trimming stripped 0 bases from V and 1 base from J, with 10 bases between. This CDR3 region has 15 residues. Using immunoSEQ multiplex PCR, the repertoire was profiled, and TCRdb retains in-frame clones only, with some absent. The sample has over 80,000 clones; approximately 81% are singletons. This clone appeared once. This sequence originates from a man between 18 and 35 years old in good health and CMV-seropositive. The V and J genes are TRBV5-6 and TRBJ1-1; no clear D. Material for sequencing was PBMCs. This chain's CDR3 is CASSLAHKTNTEAFF. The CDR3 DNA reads TGTGCCAGCAGCTTGGCCCACAAAACGAACACTGAAGCTTTCTTT.